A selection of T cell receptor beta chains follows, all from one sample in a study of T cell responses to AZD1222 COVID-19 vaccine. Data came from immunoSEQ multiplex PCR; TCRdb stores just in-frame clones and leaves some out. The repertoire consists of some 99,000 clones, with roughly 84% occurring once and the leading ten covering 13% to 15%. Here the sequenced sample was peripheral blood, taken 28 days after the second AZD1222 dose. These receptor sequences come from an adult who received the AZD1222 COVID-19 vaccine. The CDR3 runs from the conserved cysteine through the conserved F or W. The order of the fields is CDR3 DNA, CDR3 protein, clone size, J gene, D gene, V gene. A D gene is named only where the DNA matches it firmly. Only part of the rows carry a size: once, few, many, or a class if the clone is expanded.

TGCGCCAGCACCCGGGACAGGGGCTATGGCTACACCTTC | CASTRDRGYGYTF | NA | TRBJ1-2 | TRBD1 | TRBV5-1
TGTGCCAGCAGGCTATCCGAGGGCAATGAGCAGTTCTTC | CASRLSEGNEQFF | once | TRBJ2-1 | NA | TRBV7-9
TGTGCCAGCAGTGCTTTTATGCTACCGGCAGATACGCAGTATTTT | CASSAFMLPADTQYF | NA | TRBJ2-3 | NA | TRBV2
TGTGCCAGCAGCTTGAGCCTAGCGGGGGGGCAAGAGACCCAGTACTTC | CASSLSLAGGQETQYF | NA | TRBJ2-5 | TRBD2 | TRBV5-6
TGTGCCAGCTCAGACAGGGGAGAAGAAAAACTGTTTTTT | CASSDRGEEKLFF | NA | TRBJ1-4 | TRBD1 | TRBV18
TGCGCCAGCAGCCAAGATCAGGGGGCTAATTCACCCCTCCACTTT | CASSQDQGANSPLHF | NA | TRBJ1-6 | TRBD1 | TRBV4-3
TGCGCCAGCAGCTTTGGGCCCAGGGAGGGGACAAGAAATTCACCCCTCCACTTT | CASSFGPREGTRNSPLHF | few | TRBJ1-6 | NA | TRBV5-1
TGTGCCAGCAGTTTCGGACGAGGGCAGTACTTC | CASSFGRGQYF | NA | TRBJ2-7 | NA | TRBV6-2/TRBV6-3
TGTGCCAGCAGCGTGTACACCCCTGTCGGTGAAAAACTGTTTTTT | CASSVYTPVGEKLFF | NA | TRBJ1-4 | NA | TRBV7-9
TGTGCCAGCAGCGTAGTCGGGGGGCCCTCCGAGCAGTACTTC | CASSVVGGPSEQYF | once | TRBJ2-7 | NA | TRBV9
TGTGCCAGCAGTCCCGGGACACCATCCTACGAGCAGTACTTC | CASSPGTPSYEQYF | NA | TRBJ2-7 | NA | TRBV6-5
TGTGCCAGCAGCCAGACTAGCGGGAGGGCAAGGAATGAGCAGTTCTTC | CASSQTSGRARNEQFF | NA | TRBJ2-1 | TRBD2 | TRBV3-1/TRBV3-2
TGTGCCAGCAGTTCCCGGACGGCAGCGCGCGAGCAGTACTTC | CASSSRTAAREQYF | NA | TRBJ2-7 | NA | TRBV27
TGTGCCAGCAGCCAAGCTGGGCGGGGGGAACAAGAGACCCAGTACTTC | CASSQAGRGEQETQYF | NA | TRBJ2-5 | TRBD2 | TRBV13
TGTGCCAGCAGCCTAGGACAGGGGGCGTTCTTC | CASSLGQGAFF | NA | TRBJ2-1 | TRBD1 | TRBV11-3
TGTGCCAGCAGCTTTCGGACAGGGGGAAGGGGAGAGCAGTACTTC | CASSFRTGGRGEQYF | NA | TRBJ2-7 | TRBD1 | TRBV7-8
TGTGCCAGCAGCTTAGCGCGGGGGACAGGGGATGGTGGCTACACCTTC | CASSLARGTGDGGYTF | once | TRBJ1-2 | TRBD1 | TRBV7-9
TGTGCCAGTAGGAGGACTAGCGGGAGGGCCGAGGAGACCCAGTACTTC | CASRRTSGRAEETQYF | NA | TRBJ2-5 | TRBD2 | TRBV19
TGTGCCAGCAGCGCCCGAGGACAGGGGACCACTGAAGCTTTCTTT | CASSARGQGTTEAFF | once | TRBJ1-1 | TRBD1 | TRBV5-8
TGCGCCAGCAGCGCTGGGACAGGGGTTATGAACACTGAAGCTTTCTTT | CASSAGTGVMNTEAFF | NA | TRBJ1-1 | TRBD1 | TRBV5-1
TGCGCCAGCAGTCGTGTGGGCTCTGGAAACACCATATATTTT | CASSRVGSGNTIYF | NA | TRBJ1-3 | NA | TRBV10-2
TGCGCCAGCAGCTTGGGGGACAGGACTAACTATGGCTACACCTTC | CASSLGDRTNYGYTF | once | TRBJ1-2 | TRBD1 | TRBV5-1
TGCGCCAGCAGTATGTATCTAACTAACAATGAGCAGTTCTTC | CASSMYLTNNEQFF | NA | TRBJ2-1 | NA | TRBV5-1
TGTGCCAGCTCACCGCGGCTTCCAATAAAACAGGGAGCCGAGCAGTACTTC | CASSPRLPIKQGAEQYF | NA | TRBJ2-7 | NA | TRBV18
TGTGCCAGCAGCCGCTATCGACAGGGGTGGACTGAAGCTTTCTTT | CASSRYRQGWTEAFF | NA | TRBJ1-1 | TRBD1 | TRBV5-8
TGTGCCAGCAGCTCACTAGCGGGGGGATCCGGGGAGCTGTTTTTT | CASSSLAGGSGELFF | NA | TRBJ2-2 | TRBD2 | TRBV5-6
TGTGCCAGCAGTGCCCGGACTAGCGGGAGATTAGATACGCAGTATTTT | CASSARTSGRLDTQYF | NA | TRBJ2-3 | TRBD2 | TRBV6-2/TRBV6-3
TGTGCCAGCATGCCTAGCGGGGGCACAGATACGCAGTATTTT | CASMPSGGTDTQYF | NA | TRBJ2-3 | TRBD2 | TRBV6-5
TGTGCCAGCAGCATATGGAGGAACACCGGGGAGCTGTTTTTT | CASSIWRNTGELFF | NA | TRBJ2-2 | NA | TRBV2
TGTGCCAGCAGCTCTCGACCCGACACTGAAGCTTTCTTT | CASSSRPDTEAFF | NA | TRBJ1-1 | NA | TRBV7-2
TGTGCCTGGAGTCCGCGGGGCGATCAGCCCCAGCATTTT | CAWSPRGDQPQHF | NA | TRBJ1-5 | NA | TRBV30
TGTGCCAGCTCACAGAGGAATCGGGAAAACACTGAAGCTTTCTTT | CASSQRNRENTEAFF | NA | TRBJ1-1 | NA | TRBV6-5
TGCGCCAGCAGCTTGGGAGGGCCCACAGGGGGCAACTATGGCTACACCTTC | CASSLGGPTGGNYGYTF | NA | TRBJ1-2 | TRBD1 | TRBV5-1
TGTGCCAGCAGCGAACGGTCCAAGGACATCAGAGAGACCCAGTACTTC | CASSERSKDIRETQYF | NA | TRBJ2-5 | NA | TRBV16
TGCGCCAGCAGCTCCCAGGGACAGGTCAATGAGCAGTTCTTC | CASSSQGQVNEQFF | NA | TRBJ2-1 | TRBD1 | TRBV5-1
TGTGCCAGCAGTTCACAGGGGGCGTGGGCCTCGCGTACAGATACGCAGTATTTT | CASSSQGAWASRTDTQYF | NA | TRBJ2-3 | TRBD1 | TRBV28
TGTGCCACCATCGGACAGGGAAGCTCCTACGAGCAGTACTTC | CATIGQGSSYEQYF | NA | TRBJ2-7 | TRBD1 | TRBV2
TGTGCCAGCTCACCACAATTTACAGCAAACTATGGCTACACCTTC | CASSPQFTANYGYTF | NA | TRBJ1-2 | NA | TRBV18